One TCR beta chain is described in this entry. The antigen remains undetermined. The sample comes from a study of shared clonotypes between healthy human individuals. The CDR3 extends over 13 amino acids. Per germline, CDR1 GTSNPN and CDR2 SVGIG (reference sequence). Trimming removed 0 bases at V and 4 bases at J, with 9 bases between. Study-level results: Among donors, clonotype sharing was expected to be affected by sequencing depth. Sorted-subset sequencing, rarefaction showed, was incomplete despite large depth.

Sequencing was performed with immunoSEQ multiplex PCR; in TCRdb, only in-frame clones are kept and a portion is missing. The sample lists about 1 million clones; around four fifths were seen once. The sample comprised memory CD4+ T cells sorted from blood. Subset described: CD45RA-negative fraction. The rearrangement links TRBV30 to TRBJ1-1; D gene ambiguous. The clonotype was recovered from a man younger than 35 in good health. CDR3 nucleotides: TGTGCCTGGAGTGTCGGAGGATTCACTGAAGCTTTCTTT. Amino acids: CAWSVGGFTEAFF. The full variable domain, its missing parts supplied by reference TRBV30 and TRBJ1-1, is SQTIHQWPATLVQPVGSPLSLECTVEGTSNPNLYWYRQAAGRGLQLLFYSVGIGQISSEVPQNLSASRPQDRQFILSSKKLLLSDSGFYLCAWSVGGFTEAFFGQGTRLTVV.